The rows below give T cell receptor beta chains drawn from one sample of a study of Ad26.COV2.S vaccination and SARS-CoV-2 variants. Clones were sequenced by immunoSEQ multiplex PCR, and TCRdb holds only the in-frame ones, with some missing. The sample yields about 320,000 clones, around 85% seen once. Material: peripheral blood, obtained in a trial of Ad26.COV2.S vaccine versus placebo. The receptors were sampled from a person between 18 and 65 years old who received the Ad26.COV2.S COVID-19 vaccine or a placebo. Each CDR3 is given with its conserved first and last residue. D genes are given only for firm matches. The size entry is marked missing in some rows and otherwise reads once, few, many or a size class.

TGTGCCAGCAGCCAGAGGGGGGCAATAATAAACTATGGCTACACCTTC | CASSQRGAIINYGYTF | TRBV28 | - | - | TRBJ1-2
TGCAGCGTTGGGCAGGGATCAACTAATGAAAAACTGTTTTTT | CSVGQGSTNEKLFF | TRBV29-1 | - | - | TRBJ1-4
TGTGCCAGCAGCTTGAGGGGGCCCTATGGCTACACCTTC | CASSLRGPYGYTF | TRBV5-6 | TRBD1 | - | TRBJ1-2
TGTGCCAGCAGTTTAGTGAGGGCCTCCGAGCAGTACTTC | CASSLVRASEQYF | TRBV28 | - | - | TRBJ2-7
TGTGCCAGCAGCCCACCCGCGGACGGGTCCTACGAGCAGTACTTC | CASSPPADGSYEQYF | TRBV28 | - | - | TRBJ2-7
TGTGCCAGCAGCCCGGGCACCAGCTACGAGCAGTACTTC | CASSPGTSYEQYF | TRBV2 | - | - | TRBJ2-7
TGTGCCAGCAGCTTGGGTCCCGGGGGGACGGAGACCCAGTACTTC | CASSLGPGGTETQYF | TRBV5-5 | TRBD2 | - | TRBJ2-5
TGTGCCAGCAGGGCGTCGCAGGGTACCTACGAGCAGTACTTC | CASRASQGTYEQYF | TRBV27 | - | few | TRBJ2-7
TGTGCCAGCAGCCAAGATCTCTGGGCGGGGCCGGGAGATACGCAGTATTTT | CASSQDLWAGPGDTQYF | TRBV4-2 | - | few | TRBJ2-3
TGTGCCAGTAACGGCCTAACGAACACCGGGGAGCTGTTTTTT | CASNGLTNTGELFF | TRBV19 | - | - | TRBJ2-2
TGTGCCTGGAAGTACGGACTAGCTTCCTACGAGCAGTACTTC | CAWKYGLASYEQYF | TRBV30 | TRBD2 | - | TRBJ2-7
TGTGCCAGCAGCCAAGTAGAGGGTTCACCCCTCCACTTT | CASSQVEGSPLHF | TRBV3-1/TRBV3-2 | - | few | TRBJ1-6
TGTGCCAGCAGCAACTATTATAGGACTGTTGGGGGATTAGGGTACTTC | CASSNYYRTVGGLGYF | TRBV21-1 | - | - | TRBJ2-7
TGTGCCAGCAGCCCGAAAAACATTCAGTACTTC | CASSPKNIQYF | TRBV7-8 | - | - | TRBJ2-4
TGTGCCAGCAGTTCGACTAAGGTCGGGGAGCTGTTTTTT | CASSSTKVGELFF | TRBV6-5 | - | - | TRBJ2-2
TGTGCCAGCGATATTACAGGGAGTGGGGCCAACGTCCTGACTTTC | CASDITGSGANVLTF | TRBV6-6 | - | - | TRBJ2-6
TGTGCCAGCAACAAAGCAGGGGGCAATCAGCCCCAGCATTTT | CASNKAGGNQPQHF | TRBV21-1 | - | - | TRBJ1-5
TGTGCCAGCAGTTCCCTCCCCGGCTACGAGCAGTACTTC | CASSSLPGYEQYF | TRBV27 | - | few | TRBJ2-7
TGTGCCAGCAGCTTAGCCCAAGGATTTAGGGGTTGGACTGAAGCTTTCTTT | CASSLAQGFRGWTEAFF | TRBV7-8 | - | - | TRBJ1-1
TGTGCCAGCCTGCGTACTGAAAATTCACCCCTCCACTTT | CASLRTENSPLHF | TRBV6-5 | - | - | TRBJ1-6
TGTGCCAGCAGCATTCTTTCGTGGCTGGGGAGACAAGATACGCAGTATTTT | CASSILSWLGRQDTQYF | TRBV5-6 | - | - | TRBJ2-3
TGTGCCAGCACCGCACAGGGGGCACAAGCTTTCTTT | CASTAQGAQAFF | TRBV28 | TRBD1 | - | TRBJ1-1
TGTGCCAGCAGCTTTTGGTTGGGAGGGGGGCGCGACGAGCAGTACTTC | CASSFWLGGGRDEQYF | TRBV5-4 | - | - | TRBJ2-7
TGCGCCAGCAGCCAAGATCGTGAACAATTTAGCAATCAGCCCCAGCATTTT | CASSQDREQFSNQPQHF | TRBV4-1 | - | - | TRBJ1-5
TGTGCCAGTAGGAGGGCAGGGCCAGATACGCAGTATTTT | CASRRAGPDTQYF | TRBV19 | - | - | TRBJ2-3
TGTGCCACCAGTGATTACGGACAGGGGGGTTTGACAGATACGCAGTATTTT | CATSDYGQGGLTDTQYF | TRBV24-1 | TRBD1 | - | TRBJ2-3
TGTGCCAGTAGTGGGCTGGGAGAAAACACTGAAGCTTTCTTT | CASSGLGENTEAFF | TRBV19 | - | once | TRBJ1-1
TGTGCCAGCAGTTATCCGGGCGGCTACACCTTC | CASSYPGGYTF | TRBV6-5 | - | - | TRBJ1-2
TGTGCCAGCAGTTTATTAGGACAGGGTAGAGACGAGCAGTACTTC | CASSLLGQGRDEQYF | TRBV27 | TRBD1 | - | TRBJ2-7
TGTGCCAGCAGTTCCGGACAGCACATGAACACTGAAGCTTTCTTT | CASSSGQHMNTEAFF | TRBV6-5 | - | - | TRBJ1-1
TGTGCCAGCTCAGCTACCAGGGACGGACCCCTCTACGAGCAGTACTTC | CASSATRDGPLYEQYF | TRBV18 | - | - | TRBJ2-7
TGTGCCAGCAGCGCCAGGGGGCCTAACACCGGGGAGCTGTTTTTT | CASSARGPNTGELFF | TRBV9 | TRBD1 | - | TRBJ2-2